These 13 T cell receptor beta chains share one sample of origin, sequenced in a study of T cell responses to AZD1222 COVID-19 vaccine (dated by TCRdb to about 2021). The time point label, as the study defines it: about 28 days (+/-7) after the second vaccine dose. The library was obtained by the immunoSEQ multiplex PCR assay. Not all clones reach the TCRdb copy of this immuneACCESS table, which keeps in-frame sequences only. Checked studies attribute under half of the gap to unresolved V genes and leave the rest unexplained. For this sample there are some 150,000 clones; approximately 86% appear just once. Over 4.5% of the sample is taken by the ten largest. The sequences come from peripheral blood, collected 28 days after the second AZD1222 dose. These TCRs come from an adult who received the AZD1222 COVID-19 vaccine.

The CDR3 nucleotides read TGTGCCAGCAGCTTCACCGGGACAGGAGCCTACGAGCAGTACTTC. Translation gives CASSFTGTGAYEQYF. The J gene is TRBJ2-7, the V gene TRBV5-8, with 8 bases fitting TRBD1. The germline gives CDR1 SGHTS, CDR2 YDEGEE. CDR3 length equals 15 residues. Trimming removed 2 bases from V and 2 bases from J; junction bases left unmatched: 6.

The chain uses TRBV14 and TRBJ2-1, with D maybe TRBD2 (5 bases). The CDR3 has 13 amino acids. V was pared by 0 bases and J by 7 bases, with 7 bases between. In germline, CDR1 is SGHDN, CDR2 FVKESK. The CDR3 sequence is CASSQDPGNEQFF. In DNA, the CDR3 is TGTGCCAGCAGCCAAGATCCGGGAAATGAGCAGTTCTTC.

This clone was seen more than once but under ten times. The chain is built from TRBV4-2 and TRBJ2-7, with 7 bases lining up with TRBD2. V was pared by 8 bases and J by 5 bases, with 12 bases of the junction left unmatched. Germline V gives CDR1 LGHNA, CDR2 YNFKEQ. This CDR3 region has 14 residues. In nucleotides, the CDR3 is TGTGCCAGCTCTACGGGGAGGGGTCAAGACGAGCAGTACTTC. It yields the protein CASSTGRGQDEQYF.

The chain is built from TRBV19 and TRBJ2-2, with TRBD2 matching 7 bases. Germline V lookup: CDR1 LNHDA, CDR2 SQIVND (reference sequence). V was pared by 3 bases and J by 5 bases, with 6 bases of the junction left unmatched. CDR3 length: 15 residues. The CDR3 coding sequence is TGTGCCAGTAGTATTCGCCTAGCGGCTACCGGGGAGCTGTTTTTT. This codes for CASSIRLAATGELFF.

The V gene is TRBV15, the J gene TRBJ1-2; TRBD1 is a possible D gene (5 bases). This CDR3 spans 14 amino acids. The V end was cut by 3 bases, the J end by 8 bases, with 16 bases between. The germline CDR1 and CDR2 sequences are LNHNV and YYDKDF (reference sequence). Here the CDR3 reads CATSRGRAGIGYTF. The CDR3 DNA reads as TGTGCCACCAGCAGGGGCCGGGCAGGGATCGGCTACACCTTC.

The J gene is TRBJ2-1, the V gene TRBV6-5; the D is unclear. Deletions cut 6 bases from V and 9 bases from J, with 18 bases between. In germline, CDR1 is MNHEY, CDR2 SVGAGI. The CDR3 totals 14 residues. The CDR3 DNA sequence: TGTGCCAGCAGCCTTCCCAGTGGGTCAGGTGAGCAGTTCTTC. It translates to CASSLPSGSGEQFF.

The CDR3: CASSLETSGGANEQFF. In DNA, the CDR3 is TGCGCCAGCAGCTTGGAAACTAGCGGGGGGGCGAATGAGCAGTTCTTC. The rearrangement uses TRBV5-1 and TRBJ2-1; 13 bases match TRBD2. Germline assignment: CDR1 SGHRS and CDR2 YFSETQ. V shed 0 bases, J shed 7 bases, and the junction held 4 bases outside the gene matches. CDR3 length: 16 residues.

The J gene is TRBJ2-7, the V gene TRBV7-9; 7 positions agree with TRBD1. After removal of 2 bases from V and 3 bases from J, the junction contained 7 bases not matched to a gene. This CDR3 comprises 15 residues. CDR1 and CDR2 (germline): SEHNR, FQNEAQ (reference sequence). The chain's CDR3 is CASSLPRTGDYEQYF. The CDR3 coding sequence is TGTGCCAGCAGCTTACCTAGGACAGGTGACTACGAGCAGTACTTC.

The J gene is TRBJ2-7, the V gene TRBV7-9, with D perhaps matching TRBD2 (5 bases). Trimming removed 0 bases from V and 4 bases from J, with 10 bases in between. CDR1 and CDR2 (germline): SEHNR, FQNEAQ (reference sequence). The CDR3 loop spans 14 amino acids. CDR3 sequence: CASSLAGNEYEQYF. As DNA, the CDR3 is TGTGCCAGCAGCTTAGCCGGGAATGAGTACGAGCAGTACTTC. Variable domain in full (rest from reference TRBV7-9 and TRBJ2-7): DTGVSQNPRHKITKRGQNVTFRCDPISEHNRLYWYRQTLGQGPEFLTYFQNEAQLEKSRLLSDRFSAERPKGSFSTLEIQRTEQGDSAMYLCASSLAGNEYEQYFGPGTRLTVT.

There are a few counts of this clone. The V gene is TRBV18, the J gene TRBJ1-1, with D perhaps TRBD1 (6 bases). Germline V gene lookup returns CDR1 KGHSH and CDR2 LQKENI. Deletions cut 5 bases from V and 1 base from J, with 14 bases between. The CDR3 consists of 15 residues. The chain's CDR3 is CASSAWGGENTEAFF. The CDR3 region has the DNA TGTGCCAGCTCAGCCTGGGGGGGCGAGAACACTGAAGCTTTCTTT. Filled out from reference TRBV18 and TRBJ1-1, the complete variable domain reads NAGVMQNPRHLVRRRGQEARLRCSPMKGHSHVYWYRQLPEEGLKFMVYLQKENIIDESGMPKERFSAEFPKEGPSILRIQQVVRGDSAAYFCASSAWGGENTEAFFGQGTRLTVV.

The gene calls are TRBV19 and TRBJ2-7; 9 bases agree with TRBD1. V was clipped by 6 bases and J by 0 bases; unmatched bases: 6. CDR1 and CDR2 (germline): LNHDA, SQIVND (reference sequence). The CDR3 is 15 residues long. In DNA, the CDR3 is TGTGCCAGTAGCCCCGGGACAGGGTTCTCCTACGAGCAGTACTTC. Translating it yields CASSPGTGFSYEQYF.

The gene calls are TRBV3-1 (or the pseudogene TRBV3-2) and TRBJ2-5, with D unclear. Trimming took off 6 bases at V and 5 bases at J, with 7 bases between the two ends. CDR3 size: 11 residues. Germline values: CDR1 LGHDT, CDR2 YNNKEL (reference sequence). The DNA for the CDR3 is TGTGCCAGCAGTATCAGGGAGACCCAGTACTTC. Translated, it gives CASSIRETQYF.

This chain links TRBV5-1 with TRBJ1-5; 7 bases map to TRBD1. This CDR3 is built from 14 residues. Germline V gene lookup returns CDR1 SGHRS and CDR2 YFSETQ. V gave up 4 bases and J gave up 3 bases; unmatched junction bases: 4. CDR3 bases: TGCGCCAGCAGCCCGGGACAGCCCAATCAGCCCCAGCATTTT. Its translation is CASSPGQPNQPQHF. The full variable domain, its missing parts supplied by reference TRBV5-1 and TRBJ1-5, is KAGVTQTPRYLIKTRGQQVTLSCSPISGHRSVSWYQQTPGQGLQFLFEYFSETQRNKGNFPGRFSGRQFSNSRSEMNVSTLELGDSALYLCASSPGQPNQPQHFGDGTRLSIL.